The 12 T cell receptor beta chains reported below all come from one sample, sequenced in a study of blood T cells in healthy people across ages. Primers used in a second PCR of about 6 to 11 cycles were a sample-barcoded 5' primer and a J-beta primer mix. TCRdb recomputed calls from the 5' RACE reads with MiXCR, one row per CDR3 protein. The sample gives approximately 600,000 distinct CDR3 sequences, under 70% of which show up once; 35% to 40% is in the top ten. The specimen was blood. The receptors here all came from a man in his sixties in good health.

The rearrangement uses TRBV7-2 and TRBJ2-3; TRBD1 matches 9 bases. Trimming at V came to 2 bases and at J to 14 bases, leaving 8 bases not matched to a gene. The germline V gene has CDR1 SGHTA and CDR2 FQGNSA. This CDR3 has 13 amino acids. CDR3 region: CASSLTQGARGYF. CDR3 in DNA: TGTGCCAGCAGCTTAACACAGGGGGCGCGTGGGTATTTT.

The rearrangement joins TRBV6-5 to TRBJ2-7; TRBD1 matches 8 bases. Germline assignment: CDR1 MNHEY and CDR2 SVGAGI. The J segment lost 2 bases and the V segment lost 7 bases, leaving 7 bases of the junction unmatched. The CDR3 consists of 14 residues. CDR3: CASNSGTGTYEQYF. Written as DNA, the CDR3 is TGTGCCAGCAACTCCGGGACAGGAACCTACGAGCAGTACTTC.

This clonotype was found a few times. The genes are TRBV20-1 and TRBJ2-5; D call uncertain. The CDR3 loop spans 15 amino acids. Germline-derived CDR1 and CDR2 are DFQATT and SNEGSKA (reference sequence). The V end was cut by 5 bases, the J end by 4 bases, with 20 bases between. DNA of the CDR3: TGCAGTGCTGGAGCCCCTAGTCGGCAACGAGAGACCCAGTACTTC. It is translated as CSAGAPSRQRETQYF.

About this clonotype itself: The junction departs from germline at one end; a sequencing error may be responsible. V is TRBV28 and J is TRBJ1-2; D perhaps matches TRBD1 (6 bases). The germline gives CDR1 MDHEN, CDR2 SYDVKM. The CDR3 is 13 amino acids. In DNA, the CDR3 is TGTGTCAGCAGGACCGGGACACCCTATGGCTACACCTTC. This sequence encodes CVSRTGTPYGYTF.

The rearrangement joins TRBV29-1 to TRBJ2-1, with TRBD1 matching over 8 bases. CDR3 length: 16 residues. The V gene end was trimmed by 7 bases and the J gene end by 0 bases; junction bases not matched to a gene: 11. Germline loops: CDR1 SQVTM, CDR2 ANQGSEA. The CDR3 DNA reads TGCAGCGCCCGAAGGTTGGGACAGGTCTCCTACAATGAGCAGTTCTTC. Protein: CSARRLGQVSYNEQFF.

V and J are TRBV13 and TRBJ2-5; TRBD2 agrees at 8 bases. The CDR3 loop spans 15 amino acids. CDR1 and CDR2 (germline): PRHDT, FYEKMQ (reference sequence). J gave up 4 bases and V 5 bases, and 9 bases lay outside the gene matches. The CDR3 sequence is CASSLPGLGGETQYF. CDR3 DNA: TGTGCCAGCAGCCTTCCGGGACTAGGGGGAGAGACCCAGTACTTC. Drawing the rest from reference TRBV13 and TRBJ2-5, the complete variable domain is AAGVIQSPRHLIKEKRETATLKCYPIPRHDTVYWYQQGPGQDPQFLISFYEKMQSDKGSIPDRFSAQQFSDYHSELNMSSLELGDSALYFCASSLPGLGGETQYFGPGTRLLVL.

This clonotype was observed a handful of times. The gene calls are TRBV9 and TRBJ2-7, with 8 bases fitting TRBD2. J lost 0 bases, V lost 0 bases, and 5 bases had no gene match. Germline assignment: CDR1 SGDLS and CDR2 YYNGEE. This CDR3 region has 16 residues. The CDR3 sequence is CASSVGIGTSSYEQYF. For the CDR3, the DNA is TGTGCCAGCAGCGTAGGTATTGGGACTAGCTCCTACGAGCAGTACTTC. The complete variable domain, with remaining parts taken from reference TRBV9 and TRBJ2-7, reads DSGVTQTPKHLITATGQRVTLRCSPRSGDLSVYWYQQSLDQGLQFLIQYYNGEERAKGNILERFSAQQFPDLHSELNLSSLELGDSALYFCASSVGIGTSSYEQYFGPGTRLTVT.

This sequence joins TRBV6-5 and TRBJ1-1; D not resolved. Trimming stripped 6 bases from V and 1 base from J, with 9 bases between. The CDR3 is made up of 13 amino acids. The germline V gene encodes CDR1 MNHEY and CDR2 SVGAGI. The CDR3: CASRARENTEAFF. For the CDR3, the DNA is TGTGCCAGCAGAGCGAGGGAGAACACTGAAGCTTTCTTT.

The gene calls are TRBV5-1 and TRBJ1-4; D is unclear. Germline V gives CDR1 SGHRS, CDR2 YFSETQ. This CDR3 has 18 residues. Between the trimmed V and J ends, which lost 1 base and 8 bases, there was a span of 24 bases. The CDR3 here is CASSLNVLAKAAREKLFF. The CDR3 nucleotides read TGCGCCAGCAGCTTGAATGTTCTGGCCAAAGCGGCAAGAGAAAAACTGTTTTTT.

This clonotype has just one count. This may be a read error: a much more frequent sequence differs by one nucleotide. This chain uses TRBV5-1 with TRBJ2-7; D is possibly TRBD1 (5 bases). Germline V gives CDR1 SGHRS, CDR2 YFSETQ. The CDR3 has 11 residues. CDR3 sequence reads: CSSREGDEQYF. The CDR3 bases are TGCTCCAGCAGGGAAGGGGACGAGCAGTACTTC.

The chain recombines TRBV7-3 with TRBJ2-1; 7 positions agree with TRBD1. The J segment lost 9 bases and the V segment lost 5 bases, leaving 7 bases of the junction unmatched. The CDR3 has 13 residues. Germline CDR1 SGHTA, CDR2 FQGTGA. CDR3 amino acids: CASSPRQGLEQFF. The CDR3 DNA follows: TGTGCCAGCAGCCCTCGACAGGGTCTTGAGCAGTTCTTC. Combining the CDR3 with reference TRBV7-3 and TRBJ2-1 gives the whole variable domain GAGVSQTPSNKVTEKGKYVELRCDPISGHTALYWYRQSLGQGPEFLIYFQGTGAADDSGLPNDRFFAVRPEGSVSTLKIQRTERGDSAVYLCASSPRQGLEQFFGPGTRLTVL.

In nucleotides, the CDR3 is TGCAGTGCTCAAAGAACAGATACGCAGTATTTT. Protein product: CSAQRTDTQYF. This chain uses TRBV20-1 with TRBJ2-3; D gene ambiguous. This CDR3 spans 11 amino acids. Trimming left V 5 bases short and J 3 bases short, with 6 bases between. Per the germline V gene, CDR1 is DFQATT and CDR2 is SNEGSKA (reference sequence).